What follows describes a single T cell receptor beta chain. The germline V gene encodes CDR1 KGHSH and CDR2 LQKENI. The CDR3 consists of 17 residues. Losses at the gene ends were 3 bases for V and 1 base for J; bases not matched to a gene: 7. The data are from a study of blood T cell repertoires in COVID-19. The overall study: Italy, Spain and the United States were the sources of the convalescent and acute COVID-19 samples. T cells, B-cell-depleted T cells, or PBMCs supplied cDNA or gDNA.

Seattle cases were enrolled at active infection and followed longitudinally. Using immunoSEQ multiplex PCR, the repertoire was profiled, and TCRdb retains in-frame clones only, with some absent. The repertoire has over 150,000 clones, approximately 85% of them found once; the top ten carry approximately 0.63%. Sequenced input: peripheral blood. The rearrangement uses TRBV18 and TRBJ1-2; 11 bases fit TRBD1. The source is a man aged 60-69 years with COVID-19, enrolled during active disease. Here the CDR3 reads CASSPGQGEFFNYGYTF. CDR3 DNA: TGTGCCAGCTCACCGGGACAGGGGGAGTTTTTTAACTATGGCTACACCTTC.